Listed here are 12 T cell receptor beta chains from one sample, sequenced in a study of cytomegalovirus exposure and HLA in healthy donors. PCR primers comprised 60 Vbeta and 13 Jbeta primers. Sequenced by immunoSEQ multiplex PCR; TCRdb stores in-frame clones only, minus some. The sample data list about 200,000 clones. The material sequenced was PBMCs. The receptors shown here come from a girl aged 2 to 10 in good health and CMV-seropositive.

The rearrangement links TRBV6-5 to TRBJ2-3, with 9 bases that match TRBD2. J lost 3 bases, V lost 4 bases, and 8 bases had no gene match. CDR3 length equals 16 residues. Germline V CDR1 and CDR2: MNHEY, SVGAGI. The CDR3 spells CASSSDSGSLTDTQYF. For the CDR3, the DNA is TGTGCCAGCAGTTCAGATAGCGGGAGTTTGACAGATACGCAGTATTTT.

V gene TRBV10-3 combines with J gene TRBJ2-1, with 12 nucleotides matching TRBD1. The CDR3 consists of 20 residues. J was trimmed by 2 bases and V by 1 base; bases with no gene match: 12. The germline gives CDR1 ENHRY, CDR2 SYGVKD. CDR3 amino acids: CAISEYPGQGARAPYNEQFF. CDR3 coding DNA: TGTGCCATCAGTGAGTACCCGGGACAGGGGGCGCGGGCTCCCTACAATGAGCAGTTCTTC.

The chain uses TRBV28 and TRBJ1-5, with D possibly matching TRBD1 (6 bases). The CDR3 is 16 residues long. Germline CDR1 reads MDHEN; CDR2 reads SYDVKM. Trimming took 3 bases from V and 4 from J, leaving 16 bases between them. This chain's CDR3 is CASSLGALAPNQPQHF. DNA of the CDR3: TGTGCCAGCAGTTTGGGGGCTTTGGCACCTAATCAGCCCCAGCATTTT.

This chain connects TRBV5-1 to TRBJ2-5; TRBD1 matches 8 bases. The trim removed 4 bases at V and 4 bases at J, leaving 12 bases unmatched. The CDR3 totals 16 residues. CDR1 and CDR2 (germline): SGHRS, YFSETQ. Here the CDR3 reads CASSGTTRGLGETQYF. CDR3 bases: TGCGCCAGCAGCGGCACGACCAGGGGGCTGGGAGAGACCCAGTACTTC.

The chain joins TRBV7-7 to TRBJ2-1; 7 positions agree with TRBD2. The CDR3 extends over 16 amino acids. The germline V gene has CDR1 SSHAT and CDR2 FNYEAQ (reference sequence). Unmatched junction bases numbered 8, after V lost 5 bases and J lost 1 base. Here the CDR3 reads CASSVSGGGSYNEQFF. The CDR3 DNA reads TGTGCCAGCAGCGTCAGCGGCGGGGGATCCTACAATGAGCAGTTCTTC.

The rearrangement joins TRBV7-3 to TRBJ2-1, with 10 bases aligning to TRBD2. This CDR3 contains 14 residues. Per the germline V gene, CDR1 is SGHTA and CDR2 is FQGTGA. The J segment lost 6 bases and the V segment lost 5 bases, leaving 4 bases of the junction unmatched. For the CDR3, the DNA is TGTGCCAGCAGCCAGAGCGGGAGGGTCAATGAGCAGTTCTTC. Its protein is CASSQSGRVNEQFF. Full variable domain (missing parts from reference TRBV7-3 and TRBJ2-1): GAGVSQTPSNKVTEKGKYVELRCDPISGHTALYWYRQSLGQGPEFLIYFQGTGAADDSGLPNDRFFAVRPEGSVSTLKIQRTERGDSAVYLCASSQSGRVNEQFFGPGTRLTVL.

The rearrangement joins TRBV27 to TRBJ2-7, with D maybe TRBD2 (5 bases). Germline assignment: CDR1 MNHEY and CDR2 SMNVEV (reference sequence). V lost 3 bases and J lost 2, with 11 bases in between. The CDR3 is 14 amino acids. DNA for the CDR3: TGTGCCAGCAGTTTCCGCGGGTGGACCTACGAGCAGTACTTC. This codes for CASSFRGWTYEQYF.

The chain links TRBV29-1 to TRBJ2-1, with a weak D call TRBD2 (5 bases). CDR3 size: 14 residues. Germline V gene data show CDR1 as SQVTM and CDR2 as ANQGSEA. V was pared by 4 bases and J by 0 bases, with 10 bases between. The CDR3 coding sequence is TGCAGCGTTGGAGGGCCAAGCTCCTACAATGAGCAGTTCTTC. Its translation is CSVGGPSSYNEQFF.

The chain employs TRBV9 and TRBJ1-1; 10 bases agree with TRBD1. The CDR3 is made up of 15 amino acids. Trimming removed 2 bases from V and 1 base from J; junction bases left unmatched: 2. Germline V gene sequence: CDR1 SGDLS, CDR2 YYNGEE. As DNA, the CDR3 is TGTGCCAGCAGCGTTAGGGACAGGGGGAACACTGAAGCTTTCTTT. Protein sequence: CASSVRDRGNTEAFF.

This rearrangement joins TRBV5-1 to TRBJ2-7, with D perhaps TRBD2 (5 bases). V was pared by 0 bases and J by 0 bases, with 13 bases between. CDR1 is SGHRS and CDR2 is YFSETQ in the germline V gene. The CDR3 is made up of 16 amino acids. CDR3 amino acids: CASSLVVGMSSYEQYF. CDR3 bases: TGCGCCAGCAGCTTGGTAGTCGGGATGAGCTCCTACGAGCAGTACTTC.

The chain has TRBV5-1 and TRBJ2-3, with 7 bases aligning to TRBD2. Germline CDR1 SGHRS, CDR2 YFSETQ. After removal of 5 bases from V and 3 bases from J, the junction contained 6 bases not matched to a gene. The CDR3 extends over 14 amino acids. The CDR3 reads CASSLADLTDTQYF. The DNA for the CDR3 is TGCGCCAGCAGTCTAGCGGACCTTACAGATACGCAGTATTTT.

The chain has TRBV21-1 and TRBJ2-1; no check of the table's D call, TRBD2, against the DNA was made. TRBV21-1 corresponds to a pseudogene. The CDR3 runs to 19 residues. The CDR3 is CASSKVRSGREGLRNEQFF. The DNA for the CDR3 is TGTGCCAGCAGCAAAGTGCGCTCGGGTCGGGAGGGCCTTAGAAATGAGCAGTTCTTC.